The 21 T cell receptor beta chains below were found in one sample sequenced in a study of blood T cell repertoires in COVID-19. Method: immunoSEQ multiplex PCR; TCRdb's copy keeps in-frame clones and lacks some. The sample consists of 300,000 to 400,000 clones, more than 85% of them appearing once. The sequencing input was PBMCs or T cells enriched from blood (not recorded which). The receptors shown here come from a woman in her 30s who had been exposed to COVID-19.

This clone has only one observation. Here the CDR3 DNA reads TGCAGTGCTATTGATACCTGGACAGGGAGCTCCTACGAGCAGTACTTC. Encoded protein: CSAIDTWTGSSYEQYF. The rearrangement joins TRBV20-1 to TRBJ2-7; 8 nucleotides line up with TRBD1. Germline CDR1 DFQATT, CDR2 SNEGSKA (reference sequence). J lost 0 bases, V lost 4 bases, and 11 bases had no gene match. The CDR3 sequence is 16 residues long.

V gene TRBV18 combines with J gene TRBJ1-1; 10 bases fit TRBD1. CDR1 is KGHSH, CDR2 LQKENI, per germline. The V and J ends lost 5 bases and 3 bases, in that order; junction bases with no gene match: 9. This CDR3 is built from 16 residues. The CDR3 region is CASSTRGTGAYTEAFF. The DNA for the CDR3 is TGTGCCAGCTCAACACGGGGGACAGGGGCCTACACTGAAGCTTTCTTT.

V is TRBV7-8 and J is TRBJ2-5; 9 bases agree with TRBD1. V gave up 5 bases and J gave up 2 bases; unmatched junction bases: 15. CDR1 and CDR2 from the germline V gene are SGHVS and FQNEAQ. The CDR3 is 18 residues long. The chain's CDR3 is CASSVNRGRRGRQETQYF. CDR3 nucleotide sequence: TGTGCCAGCAGCGTAAACAGGGGGCGTCGGGGTCGGCAAGAGACCCAGTACTTC.

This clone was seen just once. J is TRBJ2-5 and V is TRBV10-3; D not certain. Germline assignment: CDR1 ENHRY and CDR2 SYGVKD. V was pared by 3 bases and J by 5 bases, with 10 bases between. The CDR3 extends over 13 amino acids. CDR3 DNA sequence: TGTGCCATCAGTGACCAGGTTTGGGAGACCCAGTACTTC. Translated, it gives CAISDQVWETQYF.

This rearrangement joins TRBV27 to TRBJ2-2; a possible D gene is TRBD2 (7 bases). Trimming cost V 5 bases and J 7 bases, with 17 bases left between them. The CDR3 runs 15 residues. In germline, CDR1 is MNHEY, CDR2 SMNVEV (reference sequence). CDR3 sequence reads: CASSPLGGASGELFF. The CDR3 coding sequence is TGTGCCAGCAGTCCCCTTGGGGGGGCGAGCGGGGAGCTGTTTTTT.

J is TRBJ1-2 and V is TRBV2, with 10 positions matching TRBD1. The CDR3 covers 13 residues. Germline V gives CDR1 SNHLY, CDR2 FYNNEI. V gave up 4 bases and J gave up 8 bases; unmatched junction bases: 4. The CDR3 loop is CASSAGTGVGYTF. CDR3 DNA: TGTGCCAGCAGTGCCGGGACAGGGGTCGGCTACACCTTC.

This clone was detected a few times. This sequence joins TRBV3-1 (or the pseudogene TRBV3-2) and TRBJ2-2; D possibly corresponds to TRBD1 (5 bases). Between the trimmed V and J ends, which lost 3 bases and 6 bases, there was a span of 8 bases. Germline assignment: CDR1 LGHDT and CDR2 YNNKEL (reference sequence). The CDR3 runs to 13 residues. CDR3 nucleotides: TGTGCCAGCAGCCATCCCAGGGCCGGGGAGCTGTTTTTT. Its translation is CASSHPRAGELFF.

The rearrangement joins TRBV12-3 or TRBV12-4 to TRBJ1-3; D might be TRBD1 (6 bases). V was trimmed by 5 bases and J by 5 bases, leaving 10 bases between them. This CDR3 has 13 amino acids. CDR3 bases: TGTGCCAGCAGTGTAGACAGGAGAAACACCATATATTTT. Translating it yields CASSVDRRNTIYF.

The CDR3 is CASADGTANEKLFF. As DNA, the CDR3 is TGTGCTAGTGCCGACGGGACAGCTAATGAAAAACTGTTTTTT. The gene calls are TRBV12-5 and TRBJ1-4, with TRBD1 matching over 7 bases. Germline V gives CDR1 LGHNT, CDR2 FRNRAP. Trimming removed 7 bases from V and 3 bases from J; junction bases left unmatched: 5. The CDR3 extends over 14 amino acids.

In DNA form, the CDR3 reads TGTGCCACCCTACCCGAACAGGGGTTGCGTGGCTACACCTTC. This translates into CATLPEQGLRGYTF. The J gene is TRBJ1-2, the V gene TRBV28; TRBD1 agrees at 7 bases. Trimming removed 10 bases from V and 7 bases from J; junction bases left unmatched: 15. The germline V gene has CDR1 MDHEN and CDR2 SYDVKM. This CDR3 comprises 14 residues.

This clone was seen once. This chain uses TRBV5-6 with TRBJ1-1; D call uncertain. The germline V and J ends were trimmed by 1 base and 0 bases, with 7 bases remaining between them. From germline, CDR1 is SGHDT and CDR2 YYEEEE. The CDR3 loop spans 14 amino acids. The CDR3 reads CASSLPLMNTEAFF. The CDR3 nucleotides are TGTGCCAGCAGCTTGCCCCTTATGAACACTGAAGCTTTCTTT.

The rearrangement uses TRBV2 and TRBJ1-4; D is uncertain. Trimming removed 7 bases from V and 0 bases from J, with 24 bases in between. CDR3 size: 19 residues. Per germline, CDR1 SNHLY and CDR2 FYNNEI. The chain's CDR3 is CASTVPAPRGSATNEKLFF. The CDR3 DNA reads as TGTGCCAGCACCGTGCCGGCCCCCAGAGGGAGTGCAACTAATGAAAAACTGTTTTTT.

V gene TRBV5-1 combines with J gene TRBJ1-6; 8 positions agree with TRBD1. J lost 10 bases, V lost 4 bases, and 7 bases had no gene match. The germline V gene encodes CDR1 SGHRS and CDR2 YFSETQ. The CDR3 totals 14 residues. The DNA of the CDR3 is TGCGCCAGCAGCACTGGACAGGGCGGATCACCCCTCCACTTT. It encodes CASSTGQGGSPLHF.

The CDR3 region is CASSWGTGGLQEQYF. The CDR3, as DNA: TGTGCCAGCAGCTGGGGGACAGGGGGCCTTCAAGAGCAGTACTTC. This rearrangement joins TRBV2 to TRBJ2-7; TRBD1 aligns across 12 bases. V trimming: 6 bases; J trimming: 7 bases; junction bases outside the gene matches: 10. This CDR3 has 15 amino acids. Germline CDR1 reads SNHLY; CDR2 reads FYNNEI.

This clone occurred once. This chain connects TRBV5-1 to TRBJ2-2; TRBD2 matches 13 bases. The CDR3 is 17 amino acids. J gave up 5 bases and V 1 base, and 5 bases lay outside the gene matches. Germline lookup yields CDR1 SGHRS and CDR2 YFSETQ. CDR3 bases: TGCGCCAGCAGCTTGACTAGCGGGGGGGCAAGAACCGGGGAGCTGTTTTTT. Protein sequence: CASSLTSGGARTGELFF.

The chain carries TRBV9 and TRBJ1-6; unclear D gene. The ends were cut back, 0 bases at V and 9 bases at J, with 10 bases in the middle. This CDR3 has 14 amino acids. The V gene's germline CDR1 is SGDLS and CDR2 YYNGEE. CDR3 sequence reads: CASSVADTSSPLHF. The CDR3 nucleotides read TGTGCCAGCAGCGTAGCTGACACCAGTTCACCCCTCCACTTT.

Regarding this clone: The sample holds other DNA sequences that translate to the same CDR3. The chain's CDR3 is CASSLDRGTDTQYF. The DNA for the CDR3 is TGTGCCAGCAGCTTAGATCGGGGCACAGATACGCAGTATTTT. V usage is TRBV7-3 and J usage is TRBJ2-3; no clear D gene. Trimming took 2 bases from V and 1 from J, leaving 7 bases between them. The CDR3 runs to 14 residues. Germline lookup yields CDR1 SGHTA and CDR2 FQGTGA. Combining the CDR3 with reference TRBV7-3 and TRBJ2-3 gives the whole variable domain GAGVSQTPSNKVTEKGKYVELRCDPISGHTALYWYRQSLGQGPEFLIYFQGTGAADDSGLPNDRFFAVRPEGSVSTLKIQRTERGDSAVYLCASSLDRGTDTQYFGPGTRLTVL.

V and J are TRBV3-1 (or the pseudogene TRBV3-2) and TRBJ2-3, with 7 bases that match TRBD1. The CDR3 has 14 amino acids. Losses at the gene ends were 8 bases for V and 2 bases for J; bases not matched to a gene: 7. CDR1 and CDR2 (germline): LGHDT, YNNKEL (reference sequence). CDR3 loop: CASGSGQPTDTQYF. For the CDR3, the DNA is TGTGCCAGCGGATCGGGACAGCCCACAGATACGCAGTATTTT.

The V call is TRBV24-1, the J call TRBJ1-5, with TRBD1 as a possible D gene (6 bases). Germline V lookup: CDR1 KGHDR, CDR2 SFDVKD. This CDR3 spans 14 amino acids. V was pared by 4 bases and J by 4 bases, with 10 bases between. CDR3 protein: CATSDWTDNQPQHF. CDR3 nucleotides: TGTGCCACCAGTGACTGGACAGATAATCAGCCCCAGCATTTT.

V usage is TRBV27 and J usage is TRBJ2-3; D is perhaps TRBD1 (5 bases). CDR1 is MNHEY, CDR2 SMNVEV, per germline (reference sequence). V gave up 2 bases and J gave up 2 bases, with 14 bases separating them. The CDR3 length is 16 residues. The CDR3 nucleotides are TGTGCCAGCAGTTTAACCCAGGGTAGTAACACAGATACGCAGTATTTT. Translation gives CASSLTQGSNTDTQYF.

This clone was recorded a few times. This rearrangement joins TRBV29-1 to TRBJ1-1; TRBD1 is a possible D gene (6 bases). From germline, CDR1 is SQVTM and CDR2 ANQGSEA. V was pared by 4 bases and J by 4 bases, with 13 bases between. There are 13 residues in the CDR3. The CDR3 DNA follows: TGCAGCGTTGTACAGGGCGTACGCACTGAAGCTTTCTTT. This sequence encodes CSVVQGVRTEAFF.